The 14 T cell receptor beta chains presented below share a single source sample, sequenced in a study of CD8+CD57+ T cells in acquired aplastic anemia. Patients sequenced had flow cytometry evidence of CD8+CD57+ cell expansion. Genomic DNA, the template, was used for profiling of the TCR beta VDJ and CDR3. TCRdb recomputed calls from the reads with MiXCR, one row per CDR3 protein. The table includes more than 150,000 distinct CDR3 sequences, just under 50% detected once. The sample was sorted CD4+, CD8+, or CD8+CD57+ T cells (not recorded which) from PBMCs. The receptors come from a human donor with aplastic anemia.

V is TRBV20-1 and J is TRBJ2-7; D is uncertain. Germline CDR1 is DFQATT and CDR2 is SNEGSKA (reference sequence). V shed 3 bases and J shed 6 bases, with 15 bases lying between them. CDR3 size: 13 residues. The CDR3 spells CSASKGGPGEQYF. The DNA for the CDR3 is TGCAGTGCTAGTAAGGGCGGACCGGGCGAGCAGTACTTC.

This clonotype was detected ten times or more. The chain uses TRBV6-4 and TRBJ1-2; D not certain. The CDR3 runs to 15 residues. Trimming removed 4 bases at V and 2 bases at J, with 14 bases between. From germline, CDR1 is MRHNA and CDR2 SNTAGT. The CDR3 loop is CASSVGSAGNYGYTF. CDR3 DNA: TGTGCCAGCAGTGTTGGGTCAGCGGGAAACTATGGCTACACCTTC.

This clonotype was counted a few times. V usage is TRBV24-1 and J usage is TRBJ2-3; D is ambiguous. There are 12 residues in the CDR3. Between the trimmed V and J ends, which lost 5 bases and 4 bases, there was a span of 6 bases. Per the germline V gene, CDR1 is KGHDR and CDR2 is SFDVKD. In DNA form, the CDR3 reads TGTGCCACCAGTGGAGACGCAGATACGCAGTATTTT. The encoded protein is CATSGDADTQYF.

A remark on this clonotype: Germline is not matched at one junction end, which may reflect a read error. The chain combines TRBV7-2 with TRBJ2-4, with D perhaps matching TRBD1 (6 bases). CDR1 SGHTA and CDR2 FQGNSA come from the germline V gene. The CDR3 has 14 amino acids. The CDR3 loop is CANSLAGTIDIRYF. In DNA form, the CDR3 reads TGTGCCAACAGCTTAGCCGGGACAATAGACATTCGGTACTTC.

This clonotype was observed a few times. The chain combines TRBV7-9 with TRBJ1-2, with a possible D match to TRBD1 (6 bases). Trimming removed 6 bases at V and 9 bases at J, with 17 bases between. Germline V gene data show CDR1 as SEHNR and CDR2 as FQNEAQ (reference sequence). The CDR3 spans 13 residues. The DNA for the CDR3 is TGTGCCAGCAGTTGGGCAACAGGGCTGAGCTACACCTTC. Translating gives CASSWATGLSYTF.

This clonotype was observed a single time. The V gene is TRBV11-2, the J gene TRBJ2-3; 13 bases line up with TRBD2. The CDR3 has 16 amino acids. Per the germline V gene, CDR1 is SGHAT and CDR2 is FQNNGV. Trimming took 5 bases from V and 6 from J; bases not matched to a gene: 8. The CDR3 region is CASSGGLAGSLDTQYF. The CDR3 DNA sequence: TGTGCCAGCAGCGGGGGACTAGCGGGGTCGTTGGATACGCAGTATTTT.

This clonotype was counted only a few times. The chain employs TRBV24-1 and TRBJ2-3; 9 bases match TRBD2. The J segment lost 0 bases and the V segment lost 3 bases, leaving 3 bases of the junction unmatched. The germline gives CDR1 KGHDR, CDR2 SFDVKD. The CDR3 runs to 16 residues. CDR3 coding DNA: TGTGCCACCAGTGATGCTAGCGGGGTCAGCACAGATACGCAGTATTTT. Amino acids: CATSDASGVSTDTQYF.

V is TRBV16 and J is TRBJ1-5, with D hard to call. Germline loops: CDR1 KGHSY, CDR2 FQNENV. The length of the CDR3 is 17 residues. Trimming removed 5 bases at V and 0 bases at J, with 17 bases between. The CDR3 nucleotides are TGTGCCAGCAGCAGCTTGGTTCCTGTTTATAGCAATCAGCCCCAGCATTTT. Encoded protein: CASSSLVPVYSNQPQHF.

This chain links TRBV9 with TRBJ2-3, with TRBD2 identical over 11 bases. The CDR3 is 16 residues long. Germline CDR1 SGDLS, CDR2 YYNGEE. Unmatched junction bases numbered 5, after V lost 3 bases and J lost 2 bases. This CDR3 is CASSARLAGPTDTQYF. The CDR3, as DNA: TGTGCCAGCAGCGCGCGACTAGCGGGGCCCACAGATACGCAGTATTTT.

This clonotype was found many times. The V call is TRBV2, the J call TRBJ2-4; weak D call: TRBD2 (5 bases). The CDR3 is 9 amino acids. From germline, CDR1 is SNHLY and CDR2 FYNNEI. V was cut by 7 bases and J by 13 bases, with 8 bases left in between. CDR3 in amino acids: CASNSGQYF. The CDR3 DNA is TGTGCCAGCAATTCGGGACAGTACTTC.

Here the CDR3 reads CASGLVLFPDVKYGYTF. The CDR3 nucleotides read TGTGCTAGTGGTTTGGTACTTTTCCCCGACGTGAAATATGGCTACACCTTC. The J gene is TRBJ1-2, the V gene TRBV12-5, with D uncertain. Germline assignment: CDR1 LGHNT and CDR2 FRNRAP. The CDR3 runs 17 residues. V was shortened by 0 bases and J by 5 bases, with 19 bases between the two germline ends.

This clonotype occurred many times. The chain uses TRBV4-1 and TRBJ2-7; D might be TRBD2 (5 bases). V was trimmed by 1 base and J by 2 bases, leaving 9 bases between them. Per the germline V gene, CDR1 is MGHRA and CDR2 is YSYEKL. The CDR3 totals 14 residues. The CDR3 DNA reads as TGCGCCAGCAGCCAAGCCGGACTGACCTACGAGCAGTACTTC. Translated: CASSQAGLTYEQYF.

The V call is TRBV4-3, the J call TRBJ1-2; the D gene is possibly TRBD1 (6 bases). V shed 2 bases and J shed 4 bases, with 14 bases lying between them. Germline V CDR1 and CDR2: LGHNA, YSLEER. The CDR3 has 15 amino acids. The CDR3 region is CASSQRGGSAYGYTF. In nucleotides, the CDR3 is TGCGCCAGCAGCCAAAGAGGGGGTTCGGCCTATGGCTACACCTTC.

Points on this clonotype: One end of the junction is discordant with germline, which a read error may explain. This chain connects TRBV12-3 or TRBV12-4 to TRBJ1-5; 9 bases map to TRBD1. CDR3 size: 16 residues. The DNA for the CDR3 is TGTGCCAGCAGTTTAGGGGACAGGGAAGGCAATCAGCCCCAGCACTTT. Encoded protein: CASSLGDREGNQPQHF.